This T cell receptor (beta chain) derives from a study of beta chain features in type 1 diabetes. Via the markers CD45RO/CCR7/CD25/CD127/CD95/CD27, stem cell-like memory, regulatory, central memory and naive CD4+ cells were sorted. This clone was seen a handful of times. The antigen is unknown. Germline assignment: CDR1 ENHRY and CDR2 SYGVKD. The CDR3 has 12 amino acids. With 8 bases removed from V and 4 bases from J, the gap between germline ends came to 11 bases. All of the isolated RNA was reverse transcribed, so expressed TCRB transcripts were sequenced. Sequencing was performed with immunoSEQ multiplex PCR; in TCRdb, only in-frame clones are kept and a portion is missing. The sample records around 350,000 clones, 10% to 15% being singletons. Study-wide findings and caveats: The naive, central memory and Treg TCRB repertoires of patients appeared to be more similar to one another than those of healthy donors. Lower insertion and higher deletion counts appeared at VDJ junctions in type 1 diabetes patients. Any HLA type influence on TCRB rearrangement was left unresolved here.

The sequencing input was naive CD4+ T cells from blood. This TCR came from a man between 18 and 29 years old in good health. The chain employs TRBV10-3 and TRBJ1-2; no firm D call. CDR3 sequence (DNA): TGTGCCATCCGAGGGAACTCCTATGGCTACACCTTC. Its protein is CAIRGNSYGYTF.